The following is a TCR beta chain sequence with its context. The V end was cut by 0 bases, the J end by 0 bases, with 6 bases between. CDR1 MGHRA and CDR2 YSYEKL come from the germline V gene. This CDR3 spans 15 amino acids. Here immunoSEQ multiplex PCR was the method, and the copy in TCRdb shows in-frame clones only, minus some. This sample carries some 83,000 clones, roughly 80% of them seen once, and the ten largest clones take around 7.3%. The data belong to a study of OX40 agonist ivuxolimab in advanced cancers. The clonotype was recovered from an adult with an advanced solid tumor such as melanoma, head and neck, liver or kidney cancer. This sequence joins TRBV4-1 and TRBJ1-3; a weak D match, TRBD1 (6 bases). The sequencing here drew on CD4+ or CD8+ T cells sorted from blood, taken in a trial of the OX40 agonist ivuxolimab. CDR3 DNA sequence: TGCGCCAGCAGCCAAGACAGGGGCTCTGGAAACACCATATATTTT. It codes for CASSQDRGSGNTIYF.